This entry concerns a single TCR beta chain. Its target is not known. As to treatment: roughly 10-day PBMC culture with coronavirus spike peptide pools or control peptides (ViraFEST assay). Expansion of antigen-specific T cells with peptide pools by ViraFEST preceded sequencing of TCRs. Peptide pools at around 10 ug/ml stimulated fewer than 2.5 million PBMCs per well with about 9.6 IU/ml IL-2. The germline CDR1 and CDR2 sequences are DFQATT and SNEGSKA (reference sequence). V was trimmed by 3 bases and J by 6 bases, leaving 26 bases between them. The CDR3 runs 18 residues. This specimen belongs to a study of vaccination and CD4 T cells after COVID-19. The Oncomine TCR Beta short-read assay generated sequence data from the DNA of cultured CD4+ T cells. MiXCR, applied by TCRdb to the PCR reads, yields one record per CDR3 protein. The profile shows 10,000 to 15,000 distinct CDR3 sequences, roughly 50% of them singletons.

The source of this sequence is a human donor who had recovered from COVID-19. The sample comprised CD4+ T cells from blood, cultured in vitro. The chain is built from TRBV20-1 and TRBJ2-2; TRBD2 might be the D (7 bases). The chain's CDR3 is CSARRRAGRGLRPGELFF. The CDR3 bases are TGCAGTGCTAGGCGTAGGGCCGGGCGGGGGCTGCGGCCCGGGGAGCTGTTTTTT.